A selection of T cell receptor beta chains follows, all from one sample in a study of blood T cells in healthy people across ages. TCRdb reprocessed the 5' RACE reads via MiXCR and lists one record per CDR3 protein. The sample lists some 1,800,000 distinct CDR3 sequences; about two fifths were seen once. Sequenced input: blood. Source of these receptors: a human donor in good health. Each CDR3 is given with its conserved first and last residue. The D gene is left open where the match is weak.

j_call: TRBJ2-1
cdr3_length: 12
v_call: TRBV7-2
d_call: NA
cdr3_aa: CASSANYNEQFF

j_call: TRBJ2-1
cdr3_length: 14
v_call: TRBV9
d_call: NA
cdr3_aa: CASSDQTVYNEQFF

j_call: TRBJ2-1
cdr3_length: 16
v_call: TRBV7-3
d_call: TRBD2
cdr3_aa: CASSSNSGGGGNEQFF

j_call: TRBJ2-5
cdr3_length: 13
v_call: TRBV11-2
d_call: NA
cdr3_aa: CASSFLFVETQYF

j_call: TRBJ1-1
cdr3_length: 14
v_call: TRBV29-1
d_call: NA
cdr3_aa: CSVATGGMNTEAFF

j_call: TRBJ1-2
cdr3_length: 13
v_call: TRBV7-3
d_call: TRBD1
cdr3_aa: CASSERTGVGYTF

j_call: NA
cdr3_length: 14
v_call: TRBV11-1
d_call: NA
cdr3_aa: CASSLYGKPYEQYF

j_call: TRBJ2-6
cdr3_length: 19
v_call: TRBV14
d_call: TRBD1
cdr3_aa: CASSRVGDRGHSGANVLTF

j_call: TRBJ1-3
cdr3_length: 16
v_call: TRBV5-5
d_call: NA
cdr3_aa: CASSPRTTAGGNTIYF

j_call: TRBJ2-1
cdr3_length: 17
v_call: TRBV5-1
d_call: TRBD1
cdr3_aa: CASSLATGTGGFDEQFF

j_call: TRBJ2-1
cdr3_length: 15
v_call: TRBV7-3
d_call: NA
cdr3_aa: CASSPVGGLYNEQFF

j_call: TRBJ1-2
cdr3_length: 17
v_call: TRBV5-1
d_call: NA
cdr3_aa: CASSSWALQGSTGGYTF

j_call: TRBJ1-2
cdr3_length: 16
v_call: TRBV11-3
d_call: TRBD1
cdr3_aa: CASSSSDRTGGRGYTF

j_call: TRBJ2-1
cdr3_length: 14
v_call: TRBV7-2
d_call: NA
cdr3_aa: CASSGNVGLNEQFF

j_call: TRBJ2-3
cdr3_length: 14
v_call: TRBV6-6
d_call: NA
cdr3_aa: CASSWGRHTDTQYF

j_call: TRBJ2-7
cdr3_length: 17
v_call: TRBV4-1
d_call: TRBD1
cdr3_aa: CASSQESGRDSIYEQYF

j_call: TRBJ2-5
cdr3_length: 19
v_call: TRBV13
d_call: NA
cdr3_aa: CASSSYGDFGGRDQETQYF

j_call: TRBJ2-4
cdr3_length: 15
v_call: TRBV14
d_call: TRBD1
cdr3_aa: CASSLGQVAKNIQYF

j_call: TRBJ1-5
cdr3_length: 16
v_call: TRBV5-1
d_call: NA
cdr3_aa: CASSLPAIEKYQPQHF

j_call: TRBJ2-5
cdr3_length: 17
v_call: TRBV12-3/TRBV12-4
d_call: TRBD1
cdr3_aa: CASSKPQDKQGGETQYF

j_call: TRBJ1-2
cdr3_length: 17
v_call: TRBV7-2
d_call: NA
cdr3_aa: CASSLSKDNYNAYGYTF

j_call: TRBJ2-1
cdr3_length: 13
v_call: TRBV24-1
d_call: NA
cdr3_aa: CATSDSNGREQFF

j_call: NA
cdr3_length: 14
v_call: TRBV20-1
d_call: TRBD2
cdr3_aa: CSAGLAGRSYEQYF

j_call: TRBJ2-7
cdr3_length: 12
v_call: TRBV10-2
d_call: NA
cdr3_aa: CASSEPAYEQYF

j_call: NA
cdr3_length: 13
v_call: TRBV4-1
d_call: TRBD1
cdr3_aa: CTSSSWDRGEQYF

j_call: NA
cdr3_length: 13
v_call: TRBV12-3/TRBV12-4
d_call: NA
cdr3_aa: CASSLRPRETQYF

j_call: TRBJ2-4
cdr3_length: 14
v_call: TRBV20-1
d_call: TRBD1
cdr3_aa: CSARWDRVPQPQYF

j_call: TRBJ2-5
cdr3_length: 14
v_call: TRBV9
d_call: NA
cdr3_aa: CASSAVDSSRTQYF

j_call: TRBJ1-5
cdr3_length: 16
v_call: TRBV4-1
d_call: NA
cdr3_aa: CASSQVSGSHNQPQHF

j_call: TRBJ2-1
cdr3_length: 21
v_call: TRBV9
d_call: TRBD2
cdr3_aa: CASSVGLAGGIFMSSYNEQFF

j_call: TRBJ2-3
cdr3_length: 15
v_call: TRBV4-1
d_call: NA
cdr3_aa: CASLDYYTSTDTQYF

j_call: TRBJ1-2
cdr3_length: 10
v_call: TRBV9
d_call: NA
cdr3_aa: CASRAWDYTF

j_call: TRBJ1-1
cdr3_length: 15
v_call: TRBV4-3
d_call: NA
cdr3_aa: CASSQDGGWDTEAFF

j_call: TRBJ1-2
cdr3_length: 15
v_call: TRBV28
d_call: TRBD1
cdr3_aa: CASSLSEGASYGYTF

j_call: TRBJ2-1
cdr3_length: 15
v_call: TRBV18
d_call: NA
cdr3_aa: CASSRALTLANEQFF

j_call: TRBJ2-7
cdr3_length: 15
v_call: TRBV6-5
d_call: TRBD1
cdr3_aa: CASSYSGQGATKQYF

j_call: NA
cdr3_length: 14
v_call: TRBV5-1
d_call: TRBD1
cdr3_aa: CASSSGTGVIEQYF

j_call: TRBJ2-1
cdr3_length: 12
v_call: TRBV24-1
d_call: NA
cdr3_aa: CATSDTDRQQFF

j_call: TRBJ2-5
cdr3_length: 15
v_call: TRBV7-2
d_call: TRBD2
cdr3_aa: CASRRTSGVQETQYF

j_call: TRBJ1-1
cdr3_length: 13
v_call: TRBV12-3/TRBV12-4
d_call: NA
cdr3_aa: CASSFNGRTEAFF

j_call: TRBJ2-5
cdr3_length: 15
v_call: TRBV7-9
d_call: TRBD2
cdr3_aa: CASSSRGGGQETQYF

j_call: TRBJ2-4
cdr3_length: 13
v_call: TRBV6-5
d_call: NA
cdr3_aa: CASSRDPGNIQYF

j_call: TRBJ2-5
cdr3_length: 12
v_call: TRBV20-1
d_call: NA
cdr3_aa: CSASEVRETQYF

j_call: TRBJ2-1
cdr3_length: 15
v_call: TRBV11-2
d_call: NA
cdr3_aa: CASSSLGGGPDEQFF

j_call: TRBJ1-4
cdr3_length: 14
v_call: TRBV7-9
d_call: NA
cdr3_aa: CASGSMEGSEKLFF

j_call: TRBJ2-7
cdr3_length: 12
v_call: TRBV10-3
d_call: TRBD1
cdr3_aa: CATPDRVDEQYF

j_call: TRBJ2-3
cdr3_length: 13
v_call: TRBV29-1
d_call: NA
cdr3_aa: CSWGAPTTDTQYF

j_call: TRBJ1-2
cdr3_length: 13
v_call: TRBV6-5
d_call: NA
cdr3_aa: CASSYLGDYGYTF

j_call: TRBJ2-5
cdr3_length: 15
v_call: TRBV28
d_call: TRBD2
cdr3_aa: CASSFSSGGIETQYF

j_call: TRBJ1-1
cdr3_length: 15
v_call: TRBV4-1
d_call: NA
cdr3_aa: CASSQDTSRPVKAFF